The sequence of this T cell receptor (beta chain) was determined in a study of blood T cell repertoires in COVID-19. Study summary: In each case, the material was cDNA or gDNA derived from T cells, B-cell-depleted T cells, or PBMCs.

This CDR3 contains 16 residues. The germline V gene encodes CDR1 SGHTA and CDR2 FQGNSA. The V gene lost 2 bases and the J gene lost 4 bases, with 14 bases spanning the gap. As originally analysed: Nucleated cell number was recorded as an estimate derived from reference gene primer amplification. Profiling relied on immunoSEQ multiplex PCR, and the TCRdb table lists in-frame clones only, not all of them. V, J and clone size reflect that table, while D and trimming were determined from the DNA. The sample lists approximately 74,000 clones; 80% to 95% were seen once. The sequence was obtained from a woman in her sixties or seventies with active COVID-19. Sequencing input: peripheral blood. V usage is TRBV7-2 and J usage is TRBJ1-4, with a possible D match to TRBD1 (6 bases). The CDR3 coding sequence is TGTGCCAGCAGCTTAAGTCAGGGGACGGATAATGAAAAACTGTTTTTT. This encodes CASSLSQGTDNEKLFF.